The 11 T cell receptor beta chains listed next were all sequenced from one sample in a study of T cells after yellow fever vaccination. In TCRdb, the 5' RACE reads were re-called with MiXCR into one record per CDR3 protein. The repertoire holds around 56,000 distinct CDR3 sequences, with about 5% as singletons. The sample in question was PBMCs, either bulk or a sorted T-cell subset (CD4+, CD8+, memory, or dextramer-sorted; not recorded which), obtained on the day of the yellow fever booster vaccination. The receptors shown here come from a man between 18 and 35 years old who received the YFV17D yellow fever vaccine.

This clonotype has at least ten counts. The V gene is TRBV29-1, the J gene TRBJ1-1, with TRBD1 as a possible D gene (6 bases). The CDR3 sequence is 12 residues long. CDR1 is SQVTM and CDR2 is ANQGSEA in the germline V gene. V was cut by 4 bases and J by 3 bases, with 9 bases left in between. CDR3 loop: CSVAGQHTEAFF. The CDR3 coding sequence is TGCAGCGTTGCCGGACAGCACACTGAAGCTTTCTTT.

The V gene is TRBV20-1, the J gene TRBJ2-7, with D maybe TRBD2 (6 bases). CDR1 is DFQATT and CDR2 is SNEGSKA in the germline V gene (reference sequence). Trimming pared 5 bases from V and 1 base from J, leaving 15 bases between. This CDR3 contains 14 residues. The CDR3 region has the DNA TGCAGTGCTCGCCCCCCGGGGGATTCCTACGAGCAGTACGTC. Protein: CSARPPGDSYEQYV.

This clonotype occurred many times. The gene calls are TRBV4-3 and TRBJ1-2; D perhaps matches TRBD1 (6 bases). Per the germline V gene, CDR1 is LGHNA and CDR2 is YSLEER. V was pared by 4 bases and J by 8 bases, with 14 bases between. The CDR3 runs 13 residues. This chain's CDR3 is CASSPPGGRGYTF. CDR3 nucleotides: TGCGCCAGCAGCCCCCCCGGGGGGCGAGGCTACACCTTC.

The chain uses TRBV20-1 and TRBJ2-1; 8 positions agree with TRBD2. J lost 2 bases, V lost 4 bases, and 4 bases had no gene match. The CDR3 sequence is 14 residues long. Germline V CDR1 and CDR2: DFQATT, SNEGSKA (reference sequence). The CDR3 loop is CSANSGVTYNEQFF. CDR3 in DNA: TGCAGTGCTAATAGCGGGGTGACCTACAATGAGCAGTTCTTC.

In this sample, this clonotype turned up a few times. The chain is built from TRBV12-3 or TRBV12-4 and TRBJ1-2, with D uncertain. The CDR3 has 11 residues. Trimming removed 3 bases from V and 6 bases from J, with 5 bases in between. The CDR3: CASSFLDGYTF. In nucleotides, the CDR3 is TGTGCCAGCAGTTTCTTGGATGGCTACACCTTC.

This rearrangement joins TRBV6-4 to TRBJ2-1; D is possibly TRBD1 (6 bases). Germline V CDR1 and CDR2: MRHNA, SNTAGT. V gave up 2 bases and J gave up 7 bases, with 15 bases separating them. The CDR3 is made up of 15 amino acids. This chain's CDR3 is CASSDRLSGQNEQFF. The CDR3 nucleotides read TGTGCCAGCAGTGACCGGTTGTCGGGACAAAATGAGCAGTTCTTC.

This clonotype was seen only a few times. This chain uses TRBV20-1 with TRBJ2-5; D is perhaps TRBD2 (5 bases). Germline CDR1 and CDR2: DFQATT and SNEGSKA (reference sequence). The ends were cut back, 1 base at V and 4 bases at J, with 13 bases in the middle. This CDR3 is 14 amino acids long. The CDR3 reads CSARGVGVGETQYF. DNA for the CDR3: TGCAGTGCTAGAGGGGTGGGAGTAGGAGAGACCCAGTACTTC.

Ten or more counts support this clonotype. CDR3 sequence: CASSLADRRDTQYF. In nucleotides, the CDR3 is TGTGCCAGCAGCTTGGCCGACCGGCGTGATACGCAGTATTTT. The chain has TRBV7-2 and TRBJ2-3; D not resolved. The CDR3 loop spans 14 amino acids. Trimming took 3 bases from V and 6 from J, leaving 13 bases between them. Germline CDR1 and CDR2: SGHTA and FQGNSA.

This chain links TRBV9 with TRBJ2-1; 8 bases align to TRBD2. After removal of 0 bases from V and 4 bases from J, the junction contained 3 bases not matched to a gene. There are 15 residues in the CDR3. Germline V gene sequence: CDR1 SGDLS, CDR2 YYNGEE. CDR3 DNA sequence: TGTGCCAGCAGCGTAGAAGGACTAGCATACAATGAGCAGTTCTTC. This codes for CASSVEGLAYNEQFF.

This clonotype turned up a few times. V is TRBV6-2 or TRBV6-3 and J is TRBJ2-2; D is undetermined. This CDR3 has 14 amino acids. Trimming pared 6 bases from V and 6 bases from J, leaving 14 bases between. The germline V gene has CDR1 MNHEY and CDR2 SVGEGT. This chain's CDR3 is CASSKAPGPGELFF. In DNA form, the CDR3 reads TGTGCCAGCAGCAAAGCCCCAGGACCCGGGGAGCTGTTTTTT.

This clonotype appeared many times. As DNA, the CDR3 is TGTGCCAGCAGCTTAGTAGTGTACGCCGGGGAGCTGTTTTTT. This codes for CASSLVVYAGELFF. The chain uses TRBV11-2 and TRBJ2-2, with D hard to call. The CDR3 totals 14 residues. Germline loops: CDR1 SGHAT, CDR2 FQNNGV. Trimming shortened V by 1 base and J by 6 bases, and 9 bases separated the two germline ends.